These 20 T cell receptor beta chains were sequenced from one sample in a study of shared clonotypes between healthy human individuals. Some clones are missing from TCRdb's copy, which holds only in-frame ones; the method was immunoSEQ multiplex PCR. The sample records about 640,000 clones, approximately 75% being singletons. The sequencing sample was made of memory CD4+ T cells sorted from blood. Subset reported: CD45RA-negative fraction. Every receptor here comes from a woman aged 30 to 39 in good health.

V and J are TRBV19 and TRBJ2-5, with D possibly matching TRBD2 (5 bases). Per the germline V gene, CDR1 is LNHDA and CDR2 is SQIVND (reference sequence). This CDR3 comprises 12 residues. Deletions cut 11 bases from V and 7 bases from J, with 17 bases between. Here the CDR3 reads CAARSGEGTQYF. CDR3 bases: TGTGCCGCCCGCTCTGGCGAGGGGACCCAGTACTTC.

This clone has a single count. The V and J genes are TRBV29-1 and TRBJ2-1, with 11 bases identical to TRBD2. Trimming removed 4 bases from V and 5 bases from J; junction bases left unmatched: 7. Germline CDR1 reads SQVTM; CDR2 reads ANQGSEA. The CDR3 loop spans 15 amino acids. The CDR3 region has the DNA TGCAGCGTTGGCCGACTAGCGGGGCCTAACAATGAGCAGTTCTTC. It specifies CSVGRLAGPNNEQFF.

This chain connects TRBV7-3 to TRBJ2-3; 8 bases line up with TRBD2. This CDR3 has 14 residues. Germline assignment: CDR1 SGHTA and CDR2 FQGTGA. J was trimmed by 4 bases and V by 10 bases; bases with no gene match: 10. Here the CDR3 DNA reads TGTGCCACCAGAGCAGCGGGAGCAGCAGATACGCAGTATTTT. Translation: CATRAAGAADTQYF.

The chain has TRBV18 and TRBJ2-7; 9 positions agree with TRBD2. This CDR3 has 14 residues. Germline V gives CDR1 KGHSH, CDR2 LQKENI. The V and J ends lost 5 bases and 6 bases, in that order; junction bases with no gene match: 8. The CDR3 region is CASSLAGEAAEQYF. The CDR3 DNA is TGTGCCAGCTCATTAGCGGGAGAGGCTGCCGAGCAGTACTTC.

The chain employs TRBV6-1 and TRBJ2-3; D may be TRBD2 (6 bases). The CDR3 covers 13 residues. Germline V gene sequence: CDR1 MNHNS, CDR2 SASEGT. With 6 bases removed from V and 6 bases from J, the gap between germline ends came to 13 bases. The DNA of the CDR3 is TGTGCCAGCAGCGATACAGGAGGGGATACGCAGTATTTT. This gives the protein CASSDTGGDTQYF.

The rearrangement links TRBV2 to TRBJ2-4; the match to TRBD1 covers 7 bases. The CDR3 contains 15 residues. V was pared by 3 bases and J by 4 bases, with 6 bases of the junction left unmatched. Germline V gives CDR1 SNHLY, CDR2 FYNNEI. The CDR3 sequence is CASSDDRDRKNIQYF. The CDR3 DNA reads as TGTGCCAGCAGTGACGACCGGGACAGAAAAAACATTCAGTACTTC.

In its sample, this clone was seen once. CDR3 sequence: CASTQTNRGFDEQYF. Here the CDR3 DNA reads TGTGCCAGCACCCAAACAAACAGGGGGTTCGACGAGCAGTACTTC. This chain joins TRBV7-9 and TRBJ2-7; TRBD1 matches 8 bases. There are 15 residues in the CDR3. The germline V gene has CDR1 SEHNR and CDR2 FQNEAQ (reference sequence). Trimming removed 7 bases from V and 5 bases from J; junction bases left unmatched: 13.

This clone was observed a handful of times. The chain has TRBV19 and TRBJ2-1, with 10 bases identical to TRBD2. The V gene end was trimmed by 6 bases and the J gene end by 6 bases; junction bases not matched to a gene: 5. There are 14 residues in the CDR3. The germline CDR1 and CDR2 sequences are LNHDA and SQIVND (reference sequence). The CDR3 here is CASRGVAGGNEQFF. In DNA, the CDR3 is TGTGCCAGTAGGGGGGTAGCGGGAGGCAATGAGCAGTTCTTC.

This rearrangement joins TRBV5-4 to TRBJ2-1, with TRBD2 matching 11 bases. The trim removed 4 bases at V and 0 bases at J, leaving 3 bases unmatched. CDR1 SGHNT and CDR2 YYREEE come from the germline V gene (reference sequence). The CDR3 is 16 residues long. CDR3 DNA sequence: TGTGCCAGCAGCCTTAGCGGGAGGGGCTCCTACAATGAGCAGTTCTTC. Protein sequence: CASSLSGRGSYNEQFF.

V and J are TRBV28 and TRBJ2-1, with a possible D match to TRBD2 (5 bases). The length of the CDR3 is 17 residues. Germline assignment: CDR1 MDHEN and CDR2 SYDVKM. V lost 5 bases and J 6 bases, leaving 23 bases between the germline ends. This CDR3 reads CASSTASLAPLSNEQFF. The DNA of the CDR3 is TGTGCCAGCAGTACCGCCTCCCTAGCCCCATTGAGCAATGAGCAGTTCTTC.

J is TRBJ2-7 and V is TRBV5-1; TRBD1 might be the D (6 bases). This CDR3 is 13 amino acids long. Per germline, CDR1 SGHRS and CDR2 YFSETQ. Trimming took off 6 bases at V and 2 bases at J, with 12 bases between the two ends. The CDR3 nucleotides read TGCGCCAGCAAAGGCGGACAGACCTACGAGCAGTACTTC. Translation: CASKGGQTYEQYF. The full variable domain, rest sourced from reference TRBV5-1 and TRBJ2-7, is KAGVTQTPRYLIKTRGQQVTLSCSPISGHRSVSWYQQTPGQGLQFLFEYFSETQRNKGNFPGRFSGRQFSNSRSEMNVSTLELGDSALYLCASKGGQTYEQYFGPGTRLTVT.

The chain has TRBV10-1 and TRBJ2-7, with D possibly being TRBD1 (6 bases). The V gene's germline CDR1 is WNHNN and CDR2 SYGVQD (reference sequence). The CDR3 spans 13 residues. V dropped 8 bases and J dropped 0 bases, with 11 bases sitting between them. The DNA of the CDR3 is TGCGCCAGCGGAGGACAGAGCTCCTACGAGCAGTACTTC. Protein: CASGGQSSYEQYF.

This clone was recorded once. CDR3 amino acids: CASTRAGTGELFF. The CDR3 DNA reads TGTGCCAGCACCAGGGCAGGCACCGGGGAGCTGTTTTTT. The chain recombines TRBV6-6 with TRBJ2-2; TRBD1 might be the D (5 bases). This CDR3 comprises 13 residues. Germline-derived CDR1 and CDR2 are MNHNY and SVGAGI (reference sequence). Trimming removed 7 bases at V and 4 bases at J, with 10 bases between.

The J gene is TRBJ1-3, the V gene TRBV28; 7 bases agree with TRBD1. The CDR3 contains 13 residues. The V and J ends lost 8 bases and 2 bases, in that order; junction bases with no gene match: 3. The germline V gene encodes CDR1 MDHEN and CDR2 SYDVKM. CDR3 sequence: CASLGTAGNTIYF. The CDR3 region has the DNA TGTGCCAGCCTCGGGACAGCTGGAAACACCATATATTTT.

The chain couples TRBV11-2 to TRBJ2-7; D is unclear. This CDR3 is 12 amino acids long. Germline V lookup: CDR1 SGHAT, CDR2 FQNNGV. Deletions cut 6 bases from V and 3 bases from J, with 9 bases between. The CDR3 here is CASSAVGYEQYF. DNA for the CDR3: TGTGCCAGCAGTGCTGTGGGCTACGAGCAGTACTTC.

On this clone itself: It may be a read error: a sequence one base away is much more abundant. Other DNA sequences in the sample encode the same CDR3. V and J are TRBV28 and TRBJ1-5, with D possibly matching TRBD1 (5 bases). The CDR3 totals 12 residues. Germline loops: CDR1 MDHEN, CDR2 SYDVKM. V was clipped by 8 bases and J by 4 bases, with 9 bases between them. For the CDR3, the DNA is TGTGCCAGCGGGCGGGGGAATCAGCCCCAGCATTTT. This translates into CASGRGNQPQHF.

Concerning this clone itself: A much larger clone lies one base from this, so it may be a read error. The sample contains more than one DNA sequence encoding this CDR3. The J gene is TRBJ2-1, the V gene TRBV5-1; 9 bases match TRBD2. This CDR3 is 15 amino acids long. With V trimmed by 2 bases and J by 3 bases, 3 bases remained unmatched. Germline V gene sequence: CDR1 SGHRS, CDR2 YFSETQ. The CDR3 sequence: CASSLSTSGYNEQFF. As DNA, the CDR3 is TGCGCCAGCAGCTTATCGACTAGCGGCTACAATGAGCAGTTCTTC. The full variable domain, its missing parts supplied by reference TRBV5-1 and TRBJ2-1, is KAGVTQTPRYLIKTRGQQVTLSCSPISGHRSVSWYQQTPGQGLQFLFEYFSETQRNKGNFPGRFSGRQFSNSRSEMNVSTLELGDSALYLCASSLSTSGYNEQFFGPGTRLTVL.

J is TRBJ2-3 and V is TRBV7-8; D is perhaps TRBD1 (5 bases). Germline V gene lookup returns CDR1 SGHVS and CDR2 FQNEAQ. CDR3 length: 16 amino acids. Between the trimmed V and J ends, which lost 5 bases and 0 bases, there was a span of 15 bases. This CDR3 is CASSPRQRSSTDTQYF. CDR3 bases: TGTGCCAGCAGCCCCCGACAGCGATCTAGCACAGATACGCAGTATTTT.

The chain couples TRBV7-8 to TRBJ1-4, with 8 bases that match TRBD1. Unmatched junction bases numbered 7, after V lost 2 bases and J lost 2 bases. The CDR3 is 17 residues long. Germline V gene lookup returns CDR1 SGHVS and CDR2 FQNEAQ. The chain's CDR3 is CASSLTGTGGTNEKLFF. The CDR3 DNA reads as TGTGCCAGCAGCTTAACCGGGACAGGTGGGACTAATGAAAAACTGTTTTTT. Drawing the rest from reference TRBV7-8 and TRBJ1-4, the complete variable domain is GAGVSQSPRYKVAKRGQDVALRCDPISGHVSLFWYQQALGQGPEFLTYFQNEAQLDKSGLPSDRFFAERPEGSVSTLKIQRTQQEDSAVYLCASSLTGTGGTNEKLFFGSGTQLSVL.

CDR3 nucleotide sequence: TGTGCCAGTAGTACGCGGGGGAGGAACACTGAAGCTTTCTTT. Its translation: CASSTRGRNTEAFF. The chain is built from TRBV19 and TRBJ1-1; D possibly corresponds to TRBD1 (5 bases). Germline V gene lookup returns CDR1 LNHDA and CDR2 SQIVND (reference sequence). This CDR3 is built from 14 residues. The V gene lost 4 bases and the J gene lost 1 base, with 10 bases spanning the gap.